This paragraph reports one TCR beta chain. This sample was included in a study of shared clonotypes between healthy human individuals. The protocol was immunoSEQ multiplex PCR, while the TCRdb copy is restricted to in-frame clones and leaves out a portion. The sample lists about 2.3 million clones, over 90% occurring once. The specimen was naive CD4+ T cells from PBMCs. Specified subset: CD45RA+ positively selected. The sequence came from a man younger than 30 in good health. Some clones in this sample may be carry-over from other donors' samples.

In nucleotides, the CDR3 is TGTGCCAGCAGCTTAGGAACCGCGGGAATTGCCAGTGGCTACACCTTC. It translates to CASSLGTAGIASGYTF. V gene TRBV11-2 combines with J gene TRBJ1-2; no reliable D call. CDR3 size: 16 residues. V lost 1 base and J 7 bases, leaving 19 bases between the germline ends. The germline V gene has CDR1 SGHAT and CDR2 FQNNGV.